This T cell receptor beta chain was captured by sequencing in a study of T cell changes during pregnancy in multiple sclerosis. Assay: immunoSEQ multiplex PCR; the TCRdb copy retains only in-frame clones and omits some. The sample lists tens of thousands of clones; 75% to 95% were seen once. With V trimmed by 4 bases and J by 11 bases, 13 bases remained unmatched. This CDR3 region has 15 residues. Germline V gene lookup returns CDR1 MGHRA and CDR2 YSYEKL. This specimen was CD8+ T cells from peripheral blood mononuclear cells, taken in the second trimester of pregnancy. This sequence originates from a female donor with multiple sclerosis, enrolled in a pregnancy study. This chain connects TRBV4-1 to TRBJ1-1; TRBD1 matches 10 bases. The CDR3 region has the DNA TGCGCCAGCAGCCGAGATATCCGGGACAGGGGTGAGGCTTTCTTT. Amino acid sequence: CASSRDIRDRGEAFF.